The clone carrying this TCR beta chain has a handful of counts. Each CDR3 protein gets one entry after TCRdb re-called the RT-PCR reads with MiXCR. The table has roughly 230,000 distinct CDR3 sequences, 13% to 15% seen once. The data were taken from a study of patients and donors after allogeneic stem cell transplantation. The germline gives CDR1 DFQATT, CDR2 SNEGSKA (reference sequence). The CDR3 has 17 residues. Trimming left V 5 bases short and J 3 bases short, with 23 bases between. The chain has TRBV20-1 and TRBJ2-4; the D gene could be TRBD1 or TRBD2 (5 bases each). The sample consisted of blood, either unsorted or a sorted T cell fraction (not recorded which). The origin of this receptor is a human donor who was either an allogeneic HSCT recipient or a stem cell or donor lymphocyte infusion donor (not recorded which). It is not recorded whose cells these are; they may come from a transplant donor. The CDR3 DNA reads as TGCAGTGCTTCGGATACGGGACCCTCAAGGGGCAAAAACATTCAGTACTTC. Protein: CSASDTGPSRGKNIQYF.